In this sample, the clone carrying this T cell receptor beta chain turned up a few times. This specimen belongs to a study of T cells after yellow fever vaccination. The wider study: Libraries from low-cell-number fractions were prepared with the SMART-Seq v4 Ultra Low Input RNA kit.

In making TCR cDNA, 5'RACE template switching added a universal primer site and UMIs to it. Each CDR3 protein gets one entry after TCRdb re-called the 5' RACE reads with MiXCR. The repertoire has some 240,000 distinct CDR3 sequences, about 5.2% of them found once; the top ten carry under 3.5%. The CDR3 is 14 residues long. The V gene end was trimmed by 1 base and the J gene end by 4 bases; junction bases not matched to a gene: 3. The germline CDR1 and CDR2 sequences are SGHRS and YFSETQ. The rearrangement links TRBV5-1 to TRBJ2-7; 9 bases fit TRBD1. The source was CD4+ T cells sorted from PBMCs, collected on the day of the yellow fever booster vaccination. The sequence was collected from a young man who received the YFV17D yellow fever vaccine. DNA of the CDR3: TGCGCCAGCAGCTTGAGGGACAGGGAGTACGAGCAGTACTTC. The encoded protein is CASSLRDREYEQYF.